The text below deals with one T cell receptor beta chain. V gave up 1 base and J gave up 3 bases, with 7 bases separating them. The CDR3 has 14 amino acids. The germline V gene encodes CDR1 SGHTA and CDR2 FQGNSA. Source study methods: Amplification of reference gene primers was used by the study to estimate nucleated cell counts. Repertoires were generated with immunoSEQ multiplex PCR, while TCRdb's copy carries only in-frame clones and drops some. V, J and clone size are taken as reported in that table, and D and trimming were inferred from the DNA itself. The repertoire holds about 190,000 clones, with over 75% as singletons. The data originate from a study of blood T cell repertoires in COVID-19. Study in general: Collection of acute and convalescent COVID-19 samples took place in the United States, Italy and Spain. PBMCs, B-cell-depleted T cells, or T cells provided the cDNA or gDNA that made up the material.

Sequenced sample: peripheral blood. The sequence was collected from a woman aged 45-59 years with acute or convalescent COVID-19. The rearrangement joins TRBV7-2 to TRBJ2-1; no clear D. The CDR3 DNA reads as TGTGCCAGCAGCTTAGGTTGGAGCTACAATGAGCAGTTCTTC. Translated, it gives CASSLGWSYNEQFF.